This TCR beta chain derives from a study of control samples from healthy donors and cancer patients. The table came from immunoSEQ multiplex PCR; TCRdb's copy has only in-frame clones and leaves some out. Of some 130,000 clones listed, around 90% are singletons. The origin of this receptor is a man in his late teens or twenties in good health. The sample taken for sequencing was blood.

The CDR3 DNA follows: TGTGCCAGCAGTTACGGGACGTATCTCTCTGAAGCTTTCTTT. Its protein product is CASSYGTYLSEAFF. The chain uses TRBV6-5 and TRBJ1-1; the D gene is possibly TRBD1 (5 bases). The CDR3 has 14 amino acids. V was pared by 2 bases and J by 6 bases, with 13 bases between. CDR1 is MNHEY, CDR2 SVGAGI, per germline.